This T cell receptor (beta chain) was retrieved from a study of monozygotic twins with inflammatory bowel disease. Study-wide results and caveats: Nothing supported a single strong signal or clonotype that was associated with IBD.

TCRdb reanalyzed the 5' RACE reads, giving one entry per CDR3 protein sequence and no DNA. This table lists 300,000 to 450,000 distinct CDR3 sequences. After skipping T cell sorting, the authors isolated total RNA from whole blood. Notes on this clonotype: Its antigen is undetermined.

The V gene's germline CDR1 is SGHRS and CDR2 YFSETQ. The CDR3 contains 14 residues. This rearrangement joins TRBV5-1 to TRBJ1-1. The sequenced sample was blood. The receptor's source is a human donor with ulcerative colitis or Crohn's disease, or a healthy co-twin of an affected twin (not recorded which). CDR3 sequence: CASSLNAENTEAFF.